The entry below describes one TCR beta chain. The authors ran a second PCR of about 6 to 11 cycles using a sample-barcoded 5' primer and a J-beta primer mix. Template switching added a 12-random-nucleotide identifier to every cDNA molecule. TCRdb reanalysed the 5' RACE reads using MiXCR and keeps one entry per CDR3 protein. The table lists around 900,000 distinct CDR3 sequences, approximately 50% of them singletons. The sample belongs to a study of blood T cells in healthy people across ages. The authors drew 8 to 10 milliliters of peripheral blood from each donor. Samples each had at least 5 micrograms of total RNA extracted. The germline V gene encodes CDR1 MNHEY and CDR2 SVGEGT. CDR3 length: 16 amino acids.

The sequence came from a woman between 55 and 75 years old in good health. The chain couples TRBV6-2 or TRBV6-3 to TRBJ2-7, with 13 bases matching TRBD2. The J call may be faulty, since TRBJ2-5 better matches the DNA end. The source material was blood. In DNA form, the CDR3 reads TGTGCCAGCAGTTACACTAGCGGGAGGGGCCAGGAGACCCAGTACTTC. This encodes CASSYTSGRGQETQYF.